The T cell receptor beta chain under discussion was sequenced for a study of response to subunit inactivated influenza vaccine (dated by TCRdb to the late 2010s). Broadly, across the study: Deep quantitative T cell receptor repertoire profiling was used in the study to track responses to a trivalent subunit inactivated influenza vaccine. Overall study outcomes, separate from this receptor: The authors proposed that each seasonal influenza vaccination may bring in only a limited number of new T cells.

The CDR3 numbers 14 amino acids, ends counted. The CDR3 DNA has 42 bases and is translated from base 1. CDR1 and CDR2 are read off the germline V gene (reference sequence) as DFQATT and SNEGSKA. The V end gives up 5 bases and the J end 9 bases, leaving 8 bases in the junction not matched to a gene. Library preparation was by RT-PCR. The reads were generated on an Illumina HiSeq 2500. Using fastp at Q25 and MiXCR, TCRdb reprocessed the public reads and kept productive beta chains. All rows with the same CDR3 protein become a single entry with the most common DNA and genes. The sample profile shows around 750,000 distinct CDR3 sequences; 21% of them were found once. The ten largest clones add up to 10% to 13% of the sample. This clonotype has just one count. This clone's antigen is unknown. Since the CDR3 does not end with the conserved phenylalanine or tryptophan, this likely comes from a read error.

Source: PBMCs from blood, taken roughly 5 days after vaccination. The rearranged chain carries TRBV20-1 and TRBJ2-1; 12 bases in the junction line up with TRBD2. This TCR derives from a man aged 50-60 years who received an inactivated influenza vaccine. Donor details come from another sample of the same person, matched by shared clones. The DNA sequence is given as TGCAGTGCTTCGACTAGCGGGAGATGGGGTGAGCAGTTCTTA. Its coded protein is CSASTSGRWGEQFL.